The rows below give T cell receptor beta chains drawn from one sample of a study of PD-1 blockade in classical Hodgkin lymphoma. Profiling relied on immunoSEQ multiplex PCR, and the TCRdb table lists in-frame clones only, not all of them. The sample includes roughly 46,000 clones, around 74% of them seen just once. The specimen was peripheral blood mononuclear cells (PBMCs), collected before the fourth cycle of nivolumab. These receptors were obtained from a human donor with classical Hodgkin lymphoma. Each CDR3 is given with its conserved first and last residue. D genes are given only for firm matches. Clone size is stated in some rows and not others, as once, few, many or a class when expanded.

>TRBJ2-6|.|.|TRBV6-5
TGTGCCAGCAGTTCGCCGGGTGGGGCCAACGTCCTGACTTTC
CASSSPGGANVLTF
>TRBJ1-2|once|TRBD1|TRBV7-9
TGTGCCAGCAGCCCGGCCCGGGACAGGGCTCTTGACTATGGCTACACCTTC
CASSPARDRALDYGYTF
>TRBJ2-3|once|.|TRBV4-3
TGCGCCAGCAGGCGGGAAGGGCGCACAGATACGCAGTATTTT
CASRREGRTDTQYF
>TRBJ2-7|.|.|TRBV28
TGTGCCAGCAGTCAAGACTACGAGCAGTACTTC
CASSQDYEQYF
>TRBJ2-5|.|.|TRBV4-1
TGCGCCAGCAGCCAAGTTCCCGTCTACGCGGGCCTCAAAGAGACCCAGTACTTC
CASSQVPVYAGLKETQYF
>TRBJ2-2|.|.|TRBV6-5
TGTGCCAGCACGCGACTGGGGACCGGGGAGCTGTTTTTT
CASTRLGTGELFF
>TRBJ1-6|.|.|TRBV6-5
TGTGCCAGCAGTTACTGGCGGAGTAATTCACCCCTCCACTTT
CASSYWRSNSPLHF
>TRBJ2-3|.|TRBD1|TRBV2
TGTGCCAGCAGTGAACAGGGGGGCACAGATACGCAGTATTTT
CASSEQGGTDTQYF
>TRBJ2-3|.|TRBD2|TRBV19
TGTGCCAGTAGTATACTAGCGGCTCGCACAGATACGCAGTATTTT
CASSILAARTDTQYF
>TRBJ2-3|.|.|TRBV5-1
TGCGCCAGCAGCTTGGTTGATACGCAGTATTTT
CASSLVDTQYF
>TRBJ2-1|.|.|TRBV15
TGTGCCACCAGCAGCAGGACTTCCGAGCAGTTCTTC
CATSSRTSEQFF
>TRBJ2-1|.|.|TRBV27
TGTGCCAGCAGCCCACTAGGGACTGACAATGAGCAGTTCTTC
CASSPLGTDNEQFF
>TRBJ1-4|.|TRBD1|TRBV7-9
TGTGCCAGCAGCCGCCGGGACAGGGGAAAAGCGAACGGAAAACTGTTTTTT
CASSRRDRGKANGKLFF
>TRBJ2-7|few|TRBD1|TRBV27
TGTGCCAGCAGTTTAACAGGGGGCGGCTACGAGCAGTACTTC
CASSLTGGGYEQYF
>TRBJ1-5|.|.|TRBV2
TGTGCCAGCAGTGAAGGAGGACGACAGCCCCAGCATTTT
CASSEGGRQPQHF
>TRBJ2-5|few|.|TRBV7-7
TGTGCTAGCAGCCCCCAACCTCATGGGGTGGGGCCGGAGTACTTC
CASSPQPHGVGPEYF
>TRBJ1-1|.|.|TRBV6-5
TGTGCCAGCAGTAAGGCTGAAGCTTTCTTT
CASSKAEAFF
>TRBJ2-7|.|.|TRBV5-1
TGCGCCAGCAGCGTCGGACATATGAGCTCCTACGAGCAGTACTTC
CASSVGHMSSYEQYF
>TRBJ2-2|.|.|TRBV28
TGTGCCAGCTCGCGATGGAGTTCGAACACCGGGGAGCTGTTTTTT
CASSRWSSNTGELFF
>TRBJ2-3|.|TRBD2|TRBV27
TGTGCCTCCAGGGGCAGCGGGAGTTACCAAGATACGCAGTATTTT
CASRGSGSYQDTQYF
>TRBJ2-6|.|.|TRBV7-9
TGTGCCAGCAGCTTAGCCAGGGCTGGGGCCAACGTCCTGACTTTC
CASSLARAGANVLTF
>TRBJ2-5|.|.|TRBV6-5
TGTGCCAGCAGTTACCGACCCCTAACGGGGACCCAGTACTTC
CASSYRPLTGTQYF
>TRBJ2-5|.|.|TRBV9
TGTGCCAGCAGCGTAGGTCCGTCGGAAGAGACCCAGTACTTC
CASSVGPSEETQYF
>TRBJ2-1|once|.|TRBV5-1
TGCGCCAGCAGCTTGGGGACAGCCCCCAATGAGCAGTTCTTC
CASSLGTAPNEQFF
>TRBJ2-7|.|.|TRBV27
TGTGCCAGCAGTTTGGACTTTACCCGTTCCTACGAGCAGTACTTC
CASSLDFTRSYEQYF
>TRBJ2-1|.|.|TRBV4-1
TGCGCCAGCAGGCAGCAGGTTGCCTCCTACAATGAGCAGTTCTTC
CASRQQVASYNEQFF
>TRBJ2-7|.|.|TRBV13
TGTGCCAGCAGCTCACGGGAGTACGAGCAGTACTTC
CASSSREYEQYF
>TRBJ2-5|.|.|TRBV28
TGTGCCAGCAGTCCTACAGGGATCCTCCAAGAGACCCAGTACTTC
CASSPTGILQETQYF
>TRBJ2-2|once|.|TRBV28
TGTGCCACCTACCCCCCGCGCCCAGGGCCCGGGGAGCTGTTTTTT
CATYPPRPGPGELFF
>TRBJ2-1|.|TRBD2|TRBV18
TGTGCCAGCTCACCACCGAGAGTTGCGGGAGACAATGAGCAGTTCTTC
CASSPPRVAGDNEQFF
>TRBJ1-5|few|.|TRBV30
TGTGCCTGGAGTGTTGCGAGGGGGACTCAGCCCCAGCATTTT
CAWSVARGTQPQHF
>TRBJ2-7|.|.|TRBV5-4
TGTGCCAGCGGCTTGGCGGGGAGCTCCTACGAGCAGTACTTC
CASGLAGSSYEQYF
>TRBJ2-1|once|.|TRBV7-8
TGTGCCAGCAGATTCTCAGGAGGGGATGAGCAGTTCTTC
CASRFSGGDEQFF